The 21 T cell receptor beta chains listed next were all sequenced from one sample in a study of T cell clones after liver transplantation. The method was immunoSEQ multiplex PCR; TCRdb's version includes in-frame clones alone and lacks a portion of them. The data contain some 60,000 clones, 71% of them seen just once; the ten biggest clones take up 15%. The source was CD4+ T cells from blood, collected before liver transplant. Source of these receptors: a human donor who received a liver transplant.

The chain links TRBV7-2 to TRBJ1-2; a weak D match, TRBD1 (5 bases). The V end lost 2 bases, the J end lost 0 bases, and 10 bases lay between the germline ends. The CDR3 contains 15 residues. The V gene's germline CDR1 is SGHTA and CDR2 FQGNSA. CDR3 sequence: CASSLLGGPNYGYTF. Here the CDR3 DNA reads TGTGCCAGCAGCTTATTGGGGGGTCCTAACTATGGCTACACCTTC.

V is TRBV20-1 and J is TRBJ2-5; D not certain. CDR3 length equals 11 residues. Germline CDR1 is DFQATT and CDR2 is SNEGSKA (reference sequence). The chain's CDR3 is CSLQPQETQYF. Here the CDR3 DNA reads TGCAGCCTACAGCCCCAAGAGACCCAGTACTTC.

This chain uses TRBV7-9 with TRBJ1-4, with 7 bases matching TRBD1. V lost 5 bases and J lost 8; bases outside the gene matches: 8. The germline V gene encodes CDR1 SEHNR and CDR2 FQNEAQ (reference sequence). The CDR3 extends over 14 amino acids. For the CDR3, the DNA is TGTGCCAGCAGCCTAAGGGGGCTGGGGGAAAAACTGTTTTTT. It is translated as CASSLRGLGEKLFF.

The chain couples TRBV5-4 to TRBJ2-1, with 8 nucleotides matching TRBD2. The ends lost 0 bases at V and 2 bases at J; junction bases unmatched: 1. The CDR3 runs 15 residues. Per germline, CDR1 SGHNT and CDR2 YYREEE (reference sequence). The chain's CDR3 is CASSLVLAAYNEQFF. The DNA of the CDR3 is TGTGCCAGCAGCTTGGTACTAGCGGCCTACAATGAGCAGTTCTTC.

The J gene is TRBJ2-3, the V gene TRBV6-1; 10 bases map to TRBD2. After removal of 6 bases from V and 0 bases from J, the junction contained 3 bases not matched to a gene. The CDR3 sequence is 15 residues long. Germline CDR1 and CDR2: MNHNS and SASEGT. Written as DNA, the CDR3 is TGTGCCAGCAGACCTAGCGGGGGAAGCACAGATACGCAGTATTTT. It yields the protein CASRPSGGSTDTQYF.

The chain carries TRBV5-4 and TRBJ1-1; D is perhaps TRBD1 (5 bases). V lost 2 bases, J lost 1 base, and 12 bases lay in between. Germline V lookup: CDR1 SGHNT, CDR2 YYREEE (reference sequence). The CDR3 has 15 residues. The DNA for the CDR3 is TGTGCCAGCAGCTTTGAAGGGGCGCGGAACACTGAAGCTTTCTTT. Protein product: CASSFEGARNTEAFF.

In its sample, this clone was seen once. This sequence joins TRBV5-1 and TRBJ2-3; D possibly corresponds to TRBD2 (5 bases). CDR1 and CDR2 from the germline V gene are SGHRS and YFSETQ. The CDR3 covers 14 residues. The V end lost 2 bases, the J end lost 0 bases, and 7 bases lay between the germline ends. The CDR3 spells CASSFGLSTDTQYF. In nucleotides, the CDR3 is TGCGCCAGCAGCTTCGGACTGAGCACAGATACGCAGTATTTT.

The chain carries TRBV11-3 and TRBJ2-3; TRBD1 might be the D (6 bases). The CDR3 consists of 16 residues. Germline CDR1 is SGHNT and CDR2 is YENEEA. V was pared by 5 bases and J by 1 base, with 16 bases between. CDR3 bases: TGTGCCAGCAGCCCCGAACAGGGAGAGGGCACAGATACGCAGTATTTT. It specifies CASSPEQGEGTDTQYF. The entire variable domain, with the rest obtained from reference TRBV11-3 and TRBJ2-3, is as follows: EAGVVQSPRYKIIEKKQPVAFWCNPISGHNTLYWYLQNLGQGPELLIRYENEEAVDDSQLPKDRFSAERLKGVDSTLKIQPAELGDSAVYLCASSPEQGEGTDTQYFGPGTRLTVL.

CDR3 nucleotides: TGTGCCGGAGTCACAGGGTCTAACTATGGCTACACCTTC. Translation gives CAGVTGSNYGYTF. The chain recombines TRBV30 with TRBJ1-2; D is perhaps TRBD1 (6 bases). CDR1 and CDR2 from the germline V gene are GTSNPN and SVGIG (reference sequence). V gave up 8 bases and J gave up 0 bases, with 13 bases separating them. The CDR3 contains 13 residues.

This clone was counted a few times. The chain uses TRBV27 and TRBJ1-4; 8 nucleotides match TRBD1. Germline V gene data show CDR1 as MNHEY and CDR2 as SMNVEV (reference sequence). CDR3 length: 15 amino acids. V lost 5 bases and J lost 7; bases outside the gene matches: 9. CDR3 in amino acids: CASSRDRQGIEKLFF. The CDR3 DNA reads TGTGCCAGCAGTAGGGATCGACAGGGGATTGAAAAACTGTTTTTT.

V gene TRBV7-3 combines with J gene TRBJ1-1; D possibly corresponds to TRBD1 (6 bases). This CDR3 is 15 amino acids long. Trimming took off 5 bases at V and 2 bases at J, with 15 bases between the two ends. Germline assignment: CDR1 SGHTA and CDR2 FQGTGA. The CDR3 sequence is CASSPTGPLNTEAFF. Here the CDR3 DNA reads TGTGCCAGCAGCCCGACAGGACCCCTTAACACTGAAGCTTTCTTT. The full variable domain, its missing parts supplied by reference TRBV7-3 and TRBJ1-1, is GAGVSQTPSNKVTEKGKYVELRCDPISGHTALYWYRQSLGQGPEFLIYFQGTGAADDSGLPNDRFFAVRPEGSVSTLKIQRTERGDSAVYLCASSPTGPLNTEAFFGQGTRLTVV.

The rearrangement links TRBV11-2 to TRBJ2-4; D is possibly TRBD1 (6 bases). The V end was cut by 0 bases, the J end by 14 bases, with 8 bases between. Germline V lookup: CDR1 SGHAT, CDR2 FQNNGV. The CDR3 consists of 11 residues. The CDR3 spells CASSLDRTEYF. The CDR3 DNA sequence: TGTGCCAGCAGCTTAGATCGGACAGAGTACTTC.

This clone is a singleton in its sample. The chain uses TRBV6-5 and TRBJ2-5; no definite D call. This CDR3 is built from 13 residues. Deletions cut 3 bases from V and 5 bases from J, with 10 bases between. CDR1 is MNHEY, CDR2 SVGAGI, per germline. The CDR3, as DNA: TGTGCCAGCAGTTATCTCGGTATCGAGACCCAGTACTTC. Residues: CASSYLGIETQYF.

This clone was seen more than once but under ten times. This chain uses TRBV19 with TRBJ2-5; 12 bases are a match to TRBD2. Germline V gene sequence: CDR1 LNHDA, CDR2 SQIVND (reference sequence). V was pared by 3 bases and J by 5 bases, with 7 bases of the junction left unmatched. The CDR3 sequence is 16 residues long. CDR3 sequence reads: CASSIGLAGGQETQYF. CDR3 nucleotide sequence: TGTGCCAGTAGTATTGGGCTAGCGGGGGGGCAGGAGACCCAGTACTTC.

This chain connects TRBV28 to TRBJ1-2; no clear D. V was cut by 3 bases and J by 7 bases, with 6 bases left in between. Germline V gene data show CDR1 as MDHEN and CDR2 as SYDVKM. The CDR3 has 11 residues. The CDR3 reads CASSFEGGYTF. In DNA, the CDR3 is TGTGCCAGCAGTTTTGAGGGTGGCTACACCTTC.

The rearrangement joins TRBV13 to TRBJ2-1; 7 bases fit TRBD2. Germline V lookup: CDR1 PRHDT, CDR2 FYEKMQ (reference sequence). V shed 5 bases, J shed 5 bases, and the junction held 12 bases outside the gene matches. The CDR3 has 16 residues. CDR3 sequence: CASSPKLKAGHNEQFF. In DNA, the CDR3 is TGTGCCAGCAGCCCAAAGTTAAAAGCGGGGCACAATGAGCAGTTCTTC.

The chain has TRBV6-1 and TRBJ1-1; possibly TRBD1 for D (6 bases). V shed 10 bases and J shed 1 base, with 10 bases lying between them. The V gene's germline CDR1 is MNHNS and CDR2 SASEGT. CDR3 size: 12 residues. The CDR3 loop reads CATQGQNTEAFF. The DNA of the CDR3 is TGTGCCACCCAGGGGCAGAACACTGAAGCTTTCTTT.

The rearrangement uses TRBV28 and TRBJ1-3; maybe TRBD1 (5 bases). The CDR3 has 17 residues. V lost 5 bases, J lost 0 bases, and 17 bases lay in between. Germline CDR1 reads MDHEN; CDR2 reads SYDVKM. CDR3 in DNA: TGTGCCAGCAGTCCACCGTGGGGCAGGAGCTCTGGAAACACCATATATTTT. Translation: CASSPPWGRSSGNTIYF.

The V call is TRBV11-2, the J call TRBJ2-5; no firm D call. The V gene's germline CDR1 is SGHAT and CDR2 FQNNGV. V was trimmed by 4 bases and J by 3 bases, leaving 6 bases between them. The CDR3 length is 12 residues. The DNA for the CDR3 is TGTGCCAGCAGCTCTCACAAAGAGACCCAGTACTTC. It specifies CASSSHKETQYF.

The CDR3 DNA reads TGTGCCAGCAGCGTAGGGAGCAGACCCTACGAGCAGTACTTC. Encoded protein: CASSVGSRPYEQYF. V is TRBV9 and J is TRBJ2-7; D gene ambiguous. The germline gives CDR1 SGDLS, CDR2 YYNGEE. Trimming cost V 0 bases and J 2 bases, with 9 bases left between them. CDR3 length: 14 amino acids.

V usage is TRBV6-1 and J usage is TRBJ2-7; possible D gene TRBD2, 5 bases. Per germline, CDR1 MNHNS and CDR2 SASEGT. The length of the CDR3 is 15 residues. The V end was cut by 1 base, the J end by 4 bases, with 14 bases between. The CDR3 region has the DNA TGTGCCAGCAGTGAAGAAGAGGGCTACATTTACGAGCAGTACTTC. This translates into CASSEEEGYIYEQYF.